Sequencing of this T cell receptor (beta chain) was carried out in a study of naive and memory T cell subsets. Study findings and constraints: Between naive and memory subsets, TCR abundance power law exponents differed. A few larger clonotypes appeared in naive repertoires, especially CD8, possibly memory cells re-expressing CD45RA.

On this clonotype: The antigen remains unidentified.

V gave up 1 base and J gave up 5 bases; unmatched junction bases: 4. The CDR3 sequence is 15 residues long. Both TRBC1 and TRBC2 were covered by a beta constant-region primer of two equimolar oligonucleotides. Nested alpha and beta constant-region primers with the SP2 primer drove four PCR rounds on ligated cDNA. A 12-nucleotide UMI and the SP2 primer were added to the cDNA 3' end by oligonucleotide ligation. TCRdb passed the UMI-ligation and nested PCR reads through MiXCR, listing each CDR3 protein once. Of approximately 150,000 distinct CDR3 sequences listed, about 23% were seen once; the top ten hold less than 0.13%. CMV status came from CD4+ T cell IFNgamma after overnight CMV lysate stimulation of fresh PBMCs.

This TCR came from a human donor in good health. The material sequenced was naive CD4+ T cells from blood. The chain has TRBV12-3 or TRBV12-4 and TRBJ1-1; 10 bases map to TRBD1. CDR3 sequence reads: CASSLVTGGLTEAFF. In DNA form, the CDR3 reads TGTGCCAGCAGTTTAGTGACAGGGGGCTTGACTGAAGCTTTCTTT.